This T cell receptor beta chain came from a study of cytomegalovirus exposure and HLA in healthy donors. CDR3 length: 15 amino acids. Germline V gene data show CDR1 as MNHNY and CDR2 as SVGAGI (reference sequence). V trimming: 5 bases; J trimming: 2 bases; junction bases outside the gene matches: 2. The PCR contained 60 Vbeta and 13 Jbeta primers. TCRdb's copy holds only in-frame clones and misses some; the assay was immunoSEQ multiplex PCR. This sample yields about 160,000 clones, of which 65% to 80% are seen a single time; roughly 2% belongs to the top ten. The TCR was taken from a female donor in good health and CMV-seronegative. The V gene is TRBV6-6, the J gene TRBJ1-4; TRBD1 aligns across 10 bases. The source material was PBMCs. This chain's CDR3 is CASSGTGVTNEKLFF. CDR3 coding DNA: TGTGCCAGCAGTGGGACAGGGGTTACTAATGAAAAACTGTTTTTT.